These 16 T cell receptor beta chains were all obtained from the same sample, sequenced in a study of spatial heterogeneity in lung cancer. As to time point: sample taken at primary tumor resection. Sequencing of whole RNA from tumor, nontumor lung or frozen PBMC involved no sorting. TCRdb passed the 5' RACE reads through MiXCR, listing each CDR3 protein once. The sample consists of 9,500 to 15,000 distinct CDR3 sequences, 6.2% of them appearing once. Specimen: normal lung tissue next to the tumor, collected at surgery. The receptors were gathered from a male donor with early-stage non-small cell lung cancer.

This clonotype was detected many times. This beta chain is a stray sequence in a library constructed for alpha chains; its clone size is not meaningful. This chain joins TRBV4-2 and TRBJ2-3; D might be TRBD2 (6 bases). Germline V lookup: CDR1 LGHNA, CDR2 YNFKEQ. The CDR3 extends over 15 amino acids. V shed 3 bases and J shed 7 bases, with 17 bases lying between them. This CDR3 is CASSQNREPPNTQYF. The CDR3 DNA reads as TGTGCCAGCAGCCAGAATCGGGAGCCCCCAAATACGCAGTATTTT.

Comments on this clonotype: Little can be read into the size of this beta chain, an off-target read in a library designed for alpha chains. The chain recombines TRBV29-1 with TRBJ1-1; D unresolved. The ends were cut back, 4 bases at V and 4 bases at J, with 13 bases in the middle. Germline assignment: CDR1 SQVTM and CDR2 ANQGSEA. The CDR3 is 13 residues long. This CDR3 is CSVALGVRTEAFF. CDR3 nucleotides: TGCAGCGTTGCCCTCGGGGTTCGCACTGAAGCTTTCTTT.

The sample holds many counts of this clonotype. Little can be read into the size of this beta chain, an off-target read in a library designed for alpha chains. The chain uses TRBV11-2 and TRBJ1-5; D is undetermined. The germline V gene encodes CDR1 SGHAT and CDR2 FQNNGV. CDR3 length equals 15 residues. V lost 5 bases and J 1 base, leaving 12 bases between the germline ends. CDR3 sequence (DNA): TGTGCCAGCAGCCCCCAGGCGGGGAGCAATCAGCCCCAGCATTTT. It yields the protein CASSPQAGSNQPQHF.

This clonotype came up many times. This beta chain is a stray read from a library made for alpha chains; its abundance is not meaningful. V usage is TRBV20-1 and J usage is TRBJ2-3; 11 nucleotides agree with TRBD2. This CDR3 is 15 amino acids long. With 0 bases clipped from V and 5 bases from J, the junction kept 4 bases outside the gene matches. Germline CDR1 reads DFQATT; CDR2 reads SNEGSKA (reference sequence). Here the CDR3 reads CSARDSGRAQDTQYF. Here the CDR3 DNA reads TGCAGTGCTAGAGATAGCGGGAGGGCCCAAGATACGCAGTATTTT.

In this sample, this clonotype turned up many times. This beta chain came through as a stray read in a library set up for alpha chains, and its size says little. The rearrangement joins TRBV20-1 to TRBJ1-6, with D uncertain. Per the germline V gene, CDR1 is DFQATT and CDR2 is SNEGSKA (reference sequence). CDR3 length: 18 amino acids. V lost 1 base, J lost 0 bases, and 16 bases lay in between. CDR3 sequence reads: CSARVSGEASSYNSPLHF. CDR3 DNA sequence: TGCAGTGCTAGAGTCAGCGGGGAAGCAAGCTCCTATAATTCACCCCTCCACTTT.

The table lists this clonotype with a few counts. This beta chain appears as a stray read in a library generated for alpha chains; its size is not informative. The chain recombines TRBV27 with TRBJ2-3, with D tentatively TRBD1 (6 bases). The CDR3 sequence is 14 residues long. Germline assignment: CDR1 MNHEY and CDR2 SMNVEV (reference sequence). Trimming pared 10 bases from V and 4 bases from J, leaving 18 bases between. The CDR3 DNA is TGTGCCACCCGAATTAGGGGGTACGCAGATACGCAGTATTTT. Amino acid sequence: CATRIRGYADTQYF.

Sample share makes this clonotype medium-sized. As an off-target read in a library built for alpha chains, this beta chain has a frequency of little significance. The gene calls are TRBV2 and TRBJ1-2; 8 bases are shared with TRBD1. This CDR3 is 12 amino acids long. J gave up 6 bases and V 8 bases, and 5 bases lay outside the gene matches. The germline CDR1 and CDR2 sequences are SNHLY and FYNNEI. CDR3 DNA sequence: TGTGCCAGCTACAGGGGGAGGGATGGCTACACCTTC. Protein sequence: CASYRGRDGYTF.

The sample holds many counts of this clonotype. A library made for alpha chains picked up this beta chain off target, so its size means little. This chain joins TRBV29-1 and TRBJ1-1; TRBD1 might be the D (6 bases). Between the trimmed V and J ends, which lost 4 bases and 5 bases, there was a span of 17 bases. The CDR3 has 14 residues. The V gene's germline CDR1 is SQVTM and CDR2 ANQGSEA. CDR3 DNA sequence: TGCAGCGTTGGGTCGATTGGGGGGCGAACTGAAGCTTTCTTT. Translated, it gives CSVGSIGGRTEAFF.

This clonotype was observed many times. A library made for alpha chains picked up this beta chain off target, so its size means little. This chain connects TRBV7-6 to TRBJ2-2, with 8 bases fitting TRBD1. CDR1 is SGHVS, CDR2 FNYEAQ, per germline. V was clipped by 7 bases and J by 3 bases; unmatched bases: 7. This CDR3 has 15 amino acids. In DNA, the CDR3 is TGTGCCAGCACCCCCCAGGGGGCGGACACCGGGGAGCTGTTTTTT. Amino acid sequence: CASTPQGADTGELFF.

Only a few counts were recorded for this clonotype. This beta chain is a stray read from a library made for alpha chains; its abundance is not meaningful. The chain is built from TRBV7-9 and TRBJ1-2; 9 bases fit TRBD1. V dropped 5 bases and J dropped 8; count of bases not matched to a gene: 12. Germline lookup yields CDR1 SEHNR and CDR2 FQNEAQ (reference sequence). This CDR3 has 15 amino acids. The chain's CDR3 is CASSLPTGQGGGYTF. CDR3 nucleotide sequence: TGTGCCAGCAGCCTACCCACGGGACAGGGTGGCGGCTACACCTTC.

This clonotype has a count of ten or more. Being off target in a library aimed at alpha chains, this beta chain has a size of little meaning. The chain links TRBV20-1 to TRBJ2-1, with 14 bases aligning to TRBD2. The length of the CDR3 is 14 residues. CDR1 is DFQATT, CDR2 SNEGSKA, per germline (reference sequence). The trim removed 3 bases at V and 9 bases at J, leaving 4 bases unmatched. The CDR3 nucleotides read TGCAGTGCTAGGACTAGCGGGAGGGACGGTGAGCAGTTCTTC. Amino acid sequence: CSARTSGRDGEQFF.

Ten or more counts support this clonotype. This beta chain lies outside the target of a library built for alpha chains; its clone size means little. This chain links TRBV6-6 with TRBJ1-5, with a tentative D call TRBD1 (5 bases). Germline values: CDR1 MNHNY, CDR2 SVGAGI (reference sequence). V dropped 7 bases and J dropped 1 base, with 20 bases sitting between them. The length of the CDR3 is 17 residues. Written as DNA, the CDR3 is TGTGCCAGCACCAAAAGGATTAGGGGTTGGAGCAATCAGCCCCAGCATTTT. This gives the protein CASTKRIRGWSNQPQHF.

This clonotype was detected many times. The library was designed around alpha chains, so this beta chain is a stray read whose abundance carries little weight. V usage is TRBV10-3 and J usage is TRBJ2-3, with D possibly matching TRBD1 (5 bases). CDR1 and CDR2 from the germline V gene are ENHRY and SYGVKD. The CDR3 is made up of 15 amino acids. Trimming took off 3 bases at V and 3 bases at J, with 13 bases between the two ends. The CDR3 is CAISDASTVTDTQYF. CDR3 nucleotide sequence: TGTGCCATCAGTGACGCCTCGACAGTGACAGATACGCAGTATTTT.

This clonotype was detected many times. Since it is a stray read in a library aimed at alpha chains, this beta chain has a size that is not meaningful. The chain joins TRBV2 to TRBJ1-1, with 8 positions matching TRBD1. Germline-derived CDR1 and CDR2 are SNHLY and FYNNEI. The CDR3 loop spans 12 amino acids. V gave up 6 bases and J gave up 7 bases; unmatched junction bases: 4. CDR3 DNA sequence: TGTGCCAGCAGCGACAGGGGCCGTGAAGCTTTCTTT. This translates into CASSDRGREAFF.

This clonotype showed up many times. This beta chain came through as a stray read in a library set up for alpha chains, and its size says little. CDR3 protein: CASSWRQGSGEQYF. CDR3 DNA sequence: TGCGCCAGCAGCTGGAGACAGGGGTCTGGCGAGCAGTACTTC. The V call is TRBV5-1, the J call TRBJ2-7; 8 nucleotides line up with TRBD1. V was pared by 3 bases and J by 6 bases, with 8 bases of the junction left unmatched. There are 14 residues in the CDR3. Germline V CDR1 and CDR2: SGHRS, YFSETQ. Filled out from reference TRBV5-1 and TRBJ2-7, the complete variable domain reads KAGVTQTPRYLIKTRGQQVTLSCSPISGHRSVSWYQQTPGQGLQFLFEYFSETQRNKGNFPGRFSGRQFSNSRSEMNVSTLELGDSALYLCASSWRQGSGEQYFGPGTRLTVT.

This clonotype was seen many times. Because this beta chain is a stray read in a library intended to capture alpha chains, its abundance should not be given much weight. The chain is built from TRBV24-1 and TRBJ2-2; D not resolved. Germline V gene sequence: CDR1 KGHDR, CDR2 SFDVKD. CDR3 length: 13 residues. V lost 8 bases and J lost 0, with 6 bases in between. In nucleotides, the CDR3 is TGTGCCACCACGCAGGCGAACACCGGGGAGCTGTTTTTT. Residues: CATTQANTGELFF.